The rows below give T cell receptor beta chains drawn from one sample of a study of vaccination and CD4 T cells after COVID-19. These receptors' antigens are unknown. TCRdb recomputed calls from the PCR reads with MiXCR, one row per CDR3 protein. Of under 15,000 distinct CDR3 sequences in the sample, around 66% were seen once. Sequenced sample: CD4+ T cells from blood, cultured in vitro. The source of these receptors is a human donor who had recovered from COVID-19. The CDR3 runs from the conserved cysteine through the conserved F or W. The D gene is left open where the match is weak. The size field is filled for only some rows; it gives once, few, many or a size class.

>TRBV23-1|NA|TRBJ2-5|NA
TGCGCCAGCAGTCAATCAGGGGACACTCCGACCCAGTACTTC
CASSQSGDTPTQYF
>TRBV7-8|NA|TRBJ2-7|TRBD2
TGTGCCAGCAGTCCATCACGGCCGGGACTAGGTGGGTACGAGCAGTACTTC
CASSPSRPGLGGYEQYF
>TRBV7-2|NA|TRBJ1-5|NA
TGTGCCAGCAGCTTACTACAGGGCGGGCAGCCCCAGCATTTT
CASSLLQGGQPQHF
>TRBV2|NA|TRBJ1-6|NA
TGTGCCAGCAGATACAGGATACCCAATTCACCCCTCCACTTT
CASRYRIPNSPLHF
>TRBV20-1|NA|TRBJ1-5|NA
TGCAGTGCAGCGGGGGCTCGCAATCAGCCCCAGCATTTT
CSAAGARNQPQHF
>TRBV19|NA|TRBJ2-7|NA
TGTGCCAGTAATGAGGGACGTGGTAACGAGCAGTACTTC
CASNEGRGNEQYF
>TRBV20-1|once|TRBJ2-2|TRBD1
TGCAGTGCCCCGGACAGGGACCCCGGGGAGCTGTTTTTT
CSAPDRDPGELFF
>TRBV24-1|large|TRBJ1-2|NA
TGTGCCACCAGCCAGGGTAACTATGGCTACACCTTC
CATSQGNYGYTF
>TRBV20-1|NA|TRBJ2-5|NA
TGCAGTGCTAATGGCGGGGTAGGGACCCAGTACTTC
CSANGGVGTQYF
>TRBV20-1|medium-sized|TRBJ1-6|NA
TGCAGTGCTAGAGGAACCAGGGGAGGTAATTCACCCCTCCACTTT
CSARGTRGGNSPLHF
>TRBV20-1|NA|TRBJ2-5|NA
TGCAGTGCTAGAGAGACGAGGGAGACCCAGTACTTC
CSARETRETQYF
>TRBV20-1|few|TRBJ2-3|TRBD2
TGCAGTGCTAGTCAACTAGCGCGGACAGATACGCAGTATTTT
CSASQLARTDTQYF
>TRBV12-3/TRBV12-4|NA|TRBJ1-1|NA
TGTGCCAGCAGTTCCAGTGGGACGCTCACTGAAGCTTTCTTT
CASSSSGTLTEAFF
>TRBV7-2|few|TRBJ2-7|NA
TGTGCCAGCAGCTTAGTAACAAGCACTAGTCGTAACGAGCAGTACTTC
CASSLVTSTSRNEQYF
>TRBV4-3|few|TRBJ2-2|NA
TGCGCCAGCAGCCTAGCTAGGTCCCGGGGGTTCCCGAACACCGGGGAGCTGTTTTTT
CASSLARSRGFPNTGELFF
>TRBV28|NA|TRBJ2-2|NA
TGTGCCAGCAGTCGGGTGCGAGTCCGCACCGGGGAGCTGTTTTTT
CASSRVRVRTGELFF
>TRBV20-1|NA|TRBJ1-1|TRBD1
TGCAGTGCTCCGGGACAGGGGTTTGTCACTGAAGCTTTCTTT
CSAPGQGFVTEAFF
>TRBV6-5|few|TRBJ1-5|NA
TGTGCCAGCAGTTACCGGAGGAATCAGCCCCAGCATTTT
CASSYRRNQPQHF
>TRBV18|NA|TRBJ2-3|TRBD2
TGTGCCAGCTCACCACCGAGCGGGGGGCCATCCACAGATACGCAGTATTTT
CASSPPSGGPSTDTQYF
>TRBV7-9|NA|TRBJ1-2|NA
TGTGCCAGCAGCAATAACTATGGCTACACCTTC
CASSNNYGYTF
>TRBV7-9|few|TRBJ2-2|TRBD2
TGTGCCAGCAGCTCCCAGGGCGGGAGGGGCACCGGGGAGCTGTTTTTT
CASSSQGGRGTGELFF
>TRBV12-1|NA|TRBJ1-5|NA
TGTGCCAGCAAGGTCTCGAATAGCAATCAGCCCCAGCATTTT
CASKVSNSNQPQHF
>TRBV10-2|NA|TRBJ2-7|TRBD2
TGCGCCAGCAGTAGACTAGCGGATGCCTACGAGCAGTACTTC
CASSRLADAYEQYF
>TRBV5-4|NA|TRBJ2-2|NA
TGTGCCAGCATCGGACAGTCGGGGGAGCTGTTTTTT
CASIGQSGELFF
>TRBV2|few|TRBJ2-6|NA
TGTGCCAGCAGTGAAAGGGGCTTCGGGGCCAACGTCCTGACTTTC
CASSERGFGANVLTF
>TRBV19|large|TRBJ2-1|TRBD2
TGTGCCAGTAGTATATCTAGCGGGAGCGGGCATTCCTACAATGAGCAGTTCTTC
CASSISSGSGHSYNEQFF
>TRBV6-5|NA|TRBJ2-7|NA
TGTGCCAGCAGTTCGCCGGGAAACTCCTACGAGCAGTACTTC
CASSSPGNSYEQYF
>TRBV20-1|NA|TRBJ2-7|NA
TGCAGTGCTCAAACAGGGAATCGGTTGTACGAGCAGTACTTC
CSAQTGNRLYEQYF
>TRBV12-3/TRBV12-4|NA|TRBJ2-7|TRBD2
TGTGCCAGCCAAGGCGGGGGGAGCTCCTACGAGCAGTACTTC
CASQGGGSSYEQYF
>TRBV2|NA|TRBJ1-1|NA
TGTGCCAGCAGCCTCCCGAGGGGGATGAACACTGAAGCTTTCTTT
CASSLPRGMNTEAFF
>TRBV19|NA|TRBJ2-1|TRBD1
TGTGCCAGTACTCTCGCCTCGACAGGGGACAATGAGCAGTTCTTC
CASTLASTGDNEQFF
>TRBV27|NA|TRBJ1-4|NA
TGTGCCAGCAGTCCGGGGGGTACTAATGAAAAACTGTTTTTT
CASSPGGTNEKLFF
>TRBV2|NA|TRBJ1-5|NA
TGTGCCAGCAGAAGGGAACAATACAATCAGCCCCAGCATTTT
CASRREQYNQPQHF
>TRBV5-6|NA|TRBJ1-3|TRBD1
TGTGCCAGCAGACGAGGACAGGGAACTGGAAACACCATATATTTT
CASRRGQGTGNTIYF
>TRBV19|few|TRBJ2-1|TRBD1
TGTGCCACCAGACGGACAGGGGGCGAGGGTGAGCAGTTCTTC
CATRRTGGEGEQFF
>TRBV28|few|TRBJ2-7|TRBD2
TGTGCCAGCGCGACTAGCGGGGACTACTCCTCCTACGAGCAGTACTTC
CASATSGDYSSYEQYF
>TRBV2|once|TRBJ1-5|NA
TGTGCCAGCAGTGAGTCAGGGAGGGCGCAGCCCCAGCATTTT
CASSESGRAQPQHF
>TRBV2|NA|TRBJ1-3|NA
TGTGCCAGCAGTGAGATGGGGGCTGGTGGAAACACCATATATTTT
CASSEMGAGGNTIYF
>TRBV6-1|NA|TRBJ2-3|TRBD2
TGTGCCAGCATTTTCGGGGGGGCCACAGATACGCAGTATTTT
CASIFGGATDTQYF
>TRBV11-3|NA|TRBJ2-3|NA
TGTGCCAGCAGCTTGGGCATCGGGGTGATTAACACAGATACGCAGTATTTT
CASSLGIGVINTDTQYF
>TRBV7-9|few|TRBJ1-1|NA
TGTGCCAGCAGCTGGGGGGCCGCGGGCACTGAAGCTTTCTTT
CASSWGAAGTEAFF
>TRBV7-2|NA|TRBJ2-2|TRBD2
TGTGCCAGCAGCTTAGCTTGGGCTAGCGGCCGCGGGGAGCTGTTTTTT
CASSLAWASGRGELFF
>TRBV19|NA|TRBJ2-1|NA
TGTGCCAGTAGCCTTTCTGGGTCCTACAATGAGCAGTTCTTC
CASSLSGSYNEQFF
>TRBV7-8|once|TRBJ2-7|NA
TGTGCCAGCAGCTTAGATCCCCACTCCTACGAGCAGTACTTC
CASSLDPHSYEQYF
>TRBV6-5|few|TRBJ2-1|TRBD2
TGTGCCAGCAGTTACGCGACCCCGGGACTAGCGGGAAGCGGAGACAATGAGCAGTTCTTC
CASSYATPGLAGSGDNEQFF
>TRBV6-4|NA|TRBJ2-1|NA
TGTGCCAGCAGTGACTCGTATATCTACGGTGAGCAGTTCTTC
CASSDSYIYGEQFF
>TRBV27|few|TRBJ1-1|TRBD1
TGTGCCAGCAGCTCTCTTGGGAGGGGGCGCGGGAACACTGAAGCTTTCTTT
CASSSLGRGRGNTEAFF
>TRBV20-1|once|TRBJ1-5|TRBD1
TGCAGTGCTAGAGATGGGGGACAGGTTAGCAATCAGCCCCAGCATTTT
CSARDGGQVSNQPQHF
>TRBV2|NA|TRBJ1-1|NA
TGTGCCAGCAGTGATGCGGAGAACACTGAAGCTTTCTTT
CASSDAENTEAFF
>TRBV2|once|TRBJ1-5|TRBD1
TGTGCCAGCAGTGAAGAGGAGGGGGCTGGCAATCAGCCCCAGCATTTT
CASSEEEGAGNQPQHF
>TRBV6-2/TRBV6-3|few|TRBJ2-7|TRBD2
TGTGCCAGCAGTTACGGGGCGGGAGGCACCTACGAGCAGTACTTC
CASSYGAGGTYEQYF
>TRBV19|NA|TRBJ1-2|NA
TGTGCCAGTAGTAATCCCACGGAACCTAACTATGGCTACACCTTC
CASSNPTEPNYGYTF
>TRBV24-1|few|TRBJ1-5|NA
TGTGCCACCAGTATCGCAGGGGGCAATCAGCCCCAGCATTTT
CATSIAGGNQPQHF